Below, 18 T cell receptor beta chains from the same sample are listed, as sequenced in a study of PD-1 blockade in mismatch repair-deficient tumors. Profiled with immunoSEQ multiplex PCR; TCRdb holds only in-frame clones, not every one. This repertoire shows some 100,000 clones, over 65% found once; its top ten account for approximately 6.5%. Source: peripheral blood, taken roughly eight months after starting pembrolizumab. The source of these receptors is an adult with mismatch repair-deficient cancer.

The J gene is TRBJ1-1, the V gene TRBV6-7; 7 bases map to TRBD1. TRBV6-7 falls under the ORF class, with uncertain function. The CDR3 has 16 residues. V lost 2 bases to trimming and J lost 0 bases; unmatched junction nucleotides: 6. The CDR3 sequence is CASSYPGQPLNTEAFF. The CDR3 region has the DNA TGTGCCAGCAGTTACCCGGGACAGCCTCTGAACACTGAAGCTTTCTTT.

The chain has TRBV4-1 and TRBJ1-1, with TRBD1 as a possible D gene (6 bases). The germline V and J ends were trimmed by 2 bases and 6 bases, with 31 bases remaining between them. The CDR3 sequence is 20 residues long. Per germline, CDR1 MGHRA and CDR2 YSYEKL. CDR3 nucleotide sequence: TGCGCCAGCAGCCAACTCCCGTCCAGGTTGTTCGGGGGGGCTGCCCCTGAAGCTTTCTTT. Translation: CASSQLPSRLFGGAAPEAFF.

This chain connects TRBV9 to TRBJ2-3; no definite D call. CDR1 and CDR2 (germline): SGDLS, YYNGEE. V was pared by 0 bases and J by 2 bases, with 4 bases between. The CDR3 is made up of 13 amino acids. As DNA, the CDR3 is TGTGCCAGCAGCGTAGGAGACACAGATACGCAGTATTTT. Translation: CASSVGDTDTQYF.

This clone was detected a few times. This chain links TRBV18 with TRBJ2-5, with D tentatively TRBD1 (6 bases). This CDR3 region has 14 residues. The V end was cut by 1 base, the J end by 5 bases, with 11 bases between. Germline V gene data show CDR1 as KGHSH and CDR2 as LQKENI. Here the CDR3 reads CASSPLGARETQYF. For the CDR3, the DNA is TGTGCCAGCTCACCACTGGGGGCACGGGAGACCCAGTACTTC. Variable domain in full (rest from reference TRBV18 and TRBJ2-5): NAGVMQNPRHLVRRRGQEARLRCSPMKGHSHVYWYRQLPEEGLKFMVYLQKENIIDESGMPKERFSAEFPKEGPSILRIQQVVRGDSAAYFCASSPLGARETQYFGPGTRLLVL.

This chain joins TRBV6-6 and TRBJ1-2; possible D gene TRBD1, 5 bases. This CDR3 region has 14 residues. Germline values: CDR1 MNHNY, CDR2 SVGAGI (reference sequence). The V end was cut by 0 bases, the J end by 2 bases, with 7 bases between. The CDR3 DNA sequence: TGTGCCAGCAGTTACTCGGGGGGGAACTATGGCTACACCTTC. Protein: CASSYSGGNYGYTF.

The chain uses TRBV29-1 and TRBJ1-1; D call uncertain. CDR1 and CDR2 (germline): SQVTM, ANQGSEA. This CDR3 has 11 amino acids. The V gene lost 5 bases and the J gene lost 2 bases, with 6 bases spanning the gap. CDR3 bases: TGCAGCGTTCTAATTAACACTGAAGCTTTCTTT. As protein: CSVLINTEAFF.

V gene TRBV11-3 combines with J gene TRBJ2-3, with D hard to call. With 3 bases removed from V and 1 base from J, the gap between germline ends came to 5 bases. This CDR3 spans 13 amino acids. Germline CDR1 and CDR2: SGHNT and YENEEA. The CDR3 DNA reads TGTGCCAGCAGCTTTGGGGGCACAGATACGCAGTATTTT. Translating it yields CASSFGGTDTQYF.

This clone was observed once. The chain is built from TRBV7-9 and TRBJ2-7; D ambiguous. CDR3 length: 14 residues. Per germline, CDR1 SEHNR and CDR2 FQNEAQ (reference sequence). Trimming shortened V by 1 base and J by 3 bases, and 10 bases separated the two germline ends. Written as DNA, the CDR3 is TGTGCCAGCAGCTTAGTTGGACGAAACTACGAGCAGTACTTC. Translating it yields CASSLVGRNYEQYF.

This clone was picked up a small number of times. The V and J genes are TRBV6-1 and TRBJ1-4, with TRBD1 identical over 10 bases. The CDR3 is 14 amino acids. V lost 4 bases to trimming and J lost 8 bases; unmatched junction nucleotides: 4. From germline, CDR1 is MNHNS and CDR2 SASEGT. CDR3 region: CASSATGGGEKLFF. CDR3 DNA sequence: TGTGCCAGCAGTGCGACAGGGGGCGGCGAAAAACTGTTTTTT.

As DNA, the CDR3 is TGTGCCAGCAGCTTAGGGACTAGCGCCCGTCCTAAGCAGTTCTTC. This gives the protein CASSLGTSARPKQFF. This chain connects TRBV11-2 to TRBJ2-1; TRBD2 matches 9 bases. Germline loops: CDR1 SGHAT, CDR2 FQNNGV. CDR3 length equals 15 residues. V trimming: 1 base; J trimming: 11 bases; junction bases outside the gene matches: 9.

This sequence joins TRBV5-6 and TRBJ1-2; the match to TRBD1 covers 7 bases. The junction had 1 base not matched to a gene; V was cut back by 0 bases and J by 2 bases. Per germline, CDR1 SGHDT and CDR2 YYEEEE. CDR3 length: 14 amino acids. In DNA form, the CDR3 reads TGTGCCAGCAGCTTGGAGACAGGGAACTATGGCTACACCTTC. This translates into CASSLETGNYGYTF.

The genes are TRBV5-4 and TRBJ1-2; perhaps TRBD1 as D (5 bases). Trimming removed 2 bases at V and 8 bases at J, with 13 bases between. The CDR3 is 13 amino acids. Germline loops: CDR1 SGHNT, CDR2 YYREEE (reference sequence). Written as DNA, the CDR3 is TGTGCCAGCAGCTTACAGGAGCTGGGCGGCTACACCTTC. Translation gives CASSLQELGGYTF.

The chain has TRBV10-1 and TRBJ2-2, with D possibly being TRBD2 (6 bases). Germline CDR1 is WNHNN and CDR2 is SYGVQD (reference sequence). Trimming removed 10 bases at V and 5 bases at J, with 8 bases between. There are 11 residues in the CDR3. In nucleotides, the CDR3 is TGCGCCACCGGGAGAACCGGGGAGCTGTTTTTT. It encodes CATGRTGELFF.

V and J are TRBV30 and TRBJ1-3; the D is unclear. In germline, CDR1 is GTSNPN, CDR2 SVGIG (reference sequence). The CDR3 contains 15 residues. V lost 2 bases and J 0 bases, leaving 11 bases between the germline ends. Written as DNA, the CDR3 is TGTGCCTGGAGTCCGGCCTTCGACTCTGGAAACACCATATATTTT. It encodes CAWSPAFDSGNTIYF.

V is TRBV18 and J is TRBJ1-5; D uncertain. The CDR3 sequence is 13 residues long. The V gene's germline CDR1 is KGHSH and CDR2 LQKENI. V gave up 2 bases and J gave up 7 bases, with 9 bases separating them. The CDR3 loop reads CASSPGPGQPQHF. DNA of the CDR3: TGTGCCAGCTCACCAGGGCCGGGGCAGCCCCAGCATTTT.

The chain couples TRBV13 to TRBJ2-4; TRBD1 agrees at 7 bases. After removal of 3 bases from V and 6 bases from J, the junction contained 5 bases not matched to a gene. CDR1 is PRHDT, CDR2 FYEKMQ, per germline (reference sequence). The CDR3 consists of 14 residues. CDR3 coding DNA: TGTGCCAGCAGCTTGAGGGGGCTAGCAAACATTCAGTACTTC. As protein: CASSLRGLANIQYF.

The chain has TRBV29-1 and TRBJ1-2; TRBD1 agrees at 9 bases. Germline-derived CDR1 and CDR2 are SQVTM and ANQGSEA. This CDR3 region has 13 residues. V lost 2 bases to trimming and J lost 4 bases; unmatched junction nucleotides: 2. The CDR3 loop is CSVETGGIYGYTF. CDR3 in DNA: TGCAGCGTTGAAACAGGGGGCATCTATGGCTACACCTTC.

CDR3 sequence (DNA): TGTGCCAGCAGCTTAGCTGCGTCAGGGTTCCACGAGCAGTACTTC. Amino acids: CASSLAASGFHEQYF. This chain connects TRBV7-6 to TRBJ2-7, with D perhaps TRBD1 (5 bases). The CDR3 runs to 15 residues. The germline V gene has CDR1 SGHVS and CDR2 FNYEAQ. With 0 bases removed from V and 5 bases from J, the gap between germline ends came to 14 bases.